A single sample gave rise to the 20 T cell receptor beta chains below, sequenced in a study of CDR3 diversity in severe acne (dated by TCRdb to the late 2010s). Library preparation used PCR. The listed sequencing device is Illumina HiSeq 2000. TCRdb's own reprocessing of the public reads used fastp at Q25 and MiXCR and kept productive beta chains. Every distinct CDR3 protein forms one entry, paired with its most common genes and DNA. Present in this sample are tens of thousands of distinct CDR3 sequences, approximately 51% of which were seen just once. Around 15% of the sample belongs to the ten largest clones. The sample taken for sequencing was blood. The source is a male donor in good health, without acne.

J is TRBJ1-2 and V is TRBV29-1; TRBD1 might be the D (5 bases). CDR3 length: 12 residues. The germline CDR1 and CDR2 sequences are SQVTM and ANQGSEA. V shed 7 bases and J shed 12 bases, with 21 bases lying between them. Written as DNA, the CDR3 is TGCAGCGCTTCGGGGCAGGGAGCCGTAGACACCTTC. Translating it yields CSASGQGAVDTF.

The V call is TRBV7-9, the J call TRBJ2-5; 10 positions agree with TRBD1. Germline V CDR1 and CDR2: SEHNR, FQNEAQ (reference sequence). The CDR3 is 15 residues long. V lost 6 bases to trimming and J lost 2 bases; unmatched junction nucleotides: 6. This chain's CDR3 is CASSTGQGRQETQYF. Here the CDR3 DNA reads TGTGCCAGCAGTACGGGACAGGGGAGGCAAGAGACCCAGTACTTC.

The count of this clonotype is one. The CDR3 DNA follows: TGTGCCAGCAGCAAGGGGACAGGGAGCCACGAGCAGTACTTC. It yields the protein CASSKGTGSHEQYF. This chain connects TRBV2 to TRBJ2-7; TRBD1 matches at 9 bases. This CDR3 comprises 14 residues. The V and J ends lost 6 bases and 5 bases, in that order; junction bases with no gene match: 8. Per germline, CDR1 SNHLY and CDR2 FYNNEI.

The chain is built from TRBV5-1 and TRBJ1-1; 9 bases line up with TRBD1. CDR3 size: 15 residues. Trimming cost V 4 bases and J 2 bases; bases outside gene matches: 6. From germline, CDR1 is SGHRS and CDR2 YFSETQ. The CDR3 coding sequence is TGCGCCAGCAGCATGGGGACAGGGAGTAACACTGAAGCTTTCTTT. This translates into CASSMGTGSNTEAFF.

The rearrangement links TRBV10-3 to TRBJ1-2, with 7 bases identical to TRBD1. CDR1 is ENHRY, CDR2 SYGVKD, per germline. Trimming removed 6 bases from V and 3 bases from J; junction bases left unmatched: 7. The CDR3 covers 14 residues. The CDR3 sequence is CAIRDRARDYGYTF. The CDR3 region has the DNA TGTGCCATCAGAGACAGGGCTCGAGACTATGGCTACACCTTC.

The V call is TRBV2, the J call TRBJ1-1; 12 nucleotides agree with TRBD1. The CDR3 is 13 amino acids. V shed 9 bases and J 6 bases; nucleotides not matched to a gene: 5. CDR1 and CDR2 from the germline V gene are SNHLY and FYNNEI. Here the CDR3 DNA reads TGTGCCAGAAGGGGACAGGGGGCGGCTGAAGCTTTCTTT. This codes for CARRGQGAAEAFF.

This clonotype occurred many times. V is TRBV10-3 and J is TRBJ1-5; a weak D match, TRBD1 (5 bases). The CDR3 has 16 amino acids. Trimming left V 5 bases short and J 2 bases short, with 16 bases between. CDR1 is ENHRY, CDR2 SYGVKD, per germline. As DNA, the CDR3 is TGTGCCATCAGTCCCAGCACCGGGACGGGCAATCAGCCCCAGCATTTT. Residues: CAISPSTGTGNQPQHF.

J is TRBJ2-1 and V is TRBV20-1; 12 bases map to TRBD2. With V trimmed by 5 bases and J by 6 bases, 8 bases remained unmatched. CDR1 is DFQATT and CDR2 is SNEGSKA in the germline V gene (reference sequence). The CDR3 has 15 amino acids. The CDR3 coding sequence is TGCAGTGCTTCAGTCGGACTAGCGGGGTCCAATGAGCAGTTCTTC. Translation gives CSASVGLAGSNEQFF.

This clonotype is judged medium-sized. This chain uses TRBV10-3 with TRBJ1-6; D uncertain. The CDR3 is made up of 12 amino acids. V was pared by 3 bases and J by 8 bases, with 5 bases between. Germline CDR1 ENHRY, CDR2 SYGVKD. The DNA for the CDR3 is TGTGCCATCAGTGACAACCATTCACCCCTCCACTTT. This gives the protein CAISDNHSPLHF.

This clonotype was seen at least ten times. The gene calls are TRBV4-1 and TRBJ2-1; 8 positions match TRBD2. Unmatched junction bases numbered 8, after V lost 0 bases and J lost 4 bases. The CDR3 sequence is 17 residues long. Germline values: CDR1 MGHRA, CDR2 YSYEKL. The DNA for the CDR3 is TGCGCCAGCAGCCAAGAAGGAGCGGGAGAGGGTTACAATGAGCAGTTCTTC. This gives the protein CASSQEGAGEGYNEQFF.

The CDR3 DNA reads TGTGCCAGCAGCTTAGAGGGCCCGGGGAGGGGAGAGACCCAGTACTTC. This encodes CASSLEGPGRGETQYF. V usage is TRBV7-6 and J usage is TRBJ2-5, with TRBD2 matching over 7 bases. The CDR3 runs 16 residues. Germline V gene data show CDR1 as SGHVS and CDR2 as FNYEAQ. J was trimmed by 4 bases and V by 1 base; bases with no gene match: 9. Full variable domain (missing parts from reference TRBV7-6 and TRBJ2-5): GAGVSQSPRYKVTKRGQDVALRCDPISGHVSLYWYRQALGQGPEFLTYFNYEAQQDKSGLPNDRFSAERPEGSISTLTIQRTEQRDSAMYRCASSLEGPGRGETQYFGPGTRLLVL.

For this clonotype: Without the conserved terminal phenylalanine or tryptophan, this CDR3 likely stems from a read error. J is TRBJ2-3 and V is TRBV29-1; D gene ambiguous. Looked up from germline, CDR1 is SQVTM and CDR2 is ANQGSEA. With 7 bases removed from V and 2 bases from J, the gap between germline ends came to 10 bases. The CDR3 is made up of 12 amino acids. In nucleotides, the CDR3 is TGCAGCGCAGTGGGGAACACAGATACGCAGTATCTT. It yields the protein CSAVGNTDTQYL.

This clonotype came up a few times. The genes are TRBV7-9 and TRBJ2-7; tentative D call: TRBD1 (6 bases). Germline CDR1 SEHNR, CDR2 FQNEAQ (reference sequence). V was clipped by 5 bases and J by 0 bases, with 11 bases between them. The CDR3 contains 14 residues. The CDR3: CASSTDRYSYEQYF. CDR3 coding DNA: TGTGCCAGCAGCACAGACAGGTACTCCTACGAGCAGTACTTC.

This rearrangement joins TRBV6-4 to TRBJ2-5, with 11 positions matching TRBD2. The CDR3 covers 13 residues. Trimming removed 6 bases from V and 6 bases from J; junction bases left unmatched: 3. Germline CDR1 and CDR2: MRHNA and SNTAGT. The CDR3 protein is CASSPSGRKTQYF. For the CDR3, the DNA is TGTGCCAGCAGCCCTAGCGGGAGGAAGACCCAGTACTTC.

This clonotype appeared once. The conserved closing phenylalanine or tryptophan is absent in this CDR3, likely reflecting a read error. The chain links TRBV19 to TRBJ2-6, with a possible D match to TRBD1 (6 bases). Germline V gives CDR1 LNHDA, CDR2 SQIVND (reference sequence). The CDR3 runs 17 residues. V lost 5 bases and J lost 4, with 18 bases in between. The CDR3 nucleotides are TGTGCCAGTAGTCTACGGACAGACATGAGAGGGGCCAACGTCCTGACTTAC. Protein sequence: CASSLRTDMRGANVLTY.

This clonotype was seen only once. The chain carries TRBV4-1 and TRBJ1-2; D is unresolved. The CDR3 has 15 residues. Germline V gene lookup returns CDR1 MGHRA and CDR2 YSYEKL. V was cut by 1 base and J by 3 bases, with 12 bases left in between. The CDR3 region is CASSQVLADDYGYTF. The CDR3 DNA sequence: TGCGCCAGCAGCCAAGTACTAGCGGACGACTATGGCTACACCTTC.

Details on this clonotype: The CDR3 end shows no conserved phenylalanine or tryptophan, and so a read error is likely. The limits of the CDR3 on the DNA are not certain, so only TCRdb's listed CDR3 is given. The rearrangement links TRBV5-1 to TRBJ2-5; TRBD1 was called by the table and not checked on the DNA. Germline loops: CDR1 SGHRS, CDR2 YFSETQ. The CDR3 extends over 16 residues, inclusive of both ends. This chain's CDR3 is CASSLEGTQGGYTFGS.

The chain carries TRBV3-1 and TRBJ1-5; D is unresolved. Germline CDR1 LGHDT, CDR2 YNNKEL (reference sequence). The V end was cut by 1 base, the J end by 5 bases, with 9 bases between. This CDR3 comprises 14 residues. CDR3 nucleotide sequence: TGTGCCAGCAGCCAAGGATCACAGTATCAGCCCCAGCATTTT. Translated: CASSQGSQYQPQHF.

The V gene is TRBV9, the J gene TRBJ1-2; D ambiguous. The CDR3 contains 13 residues. Trimming removed 4 bases at V and 8 bases at J, with 15 bases between. Germline CDR1 is SGDLS and CDR2 is YYNGEE. CDR3 sequence reads: CASSSRVVKGYTF. The CDR3 bases are TGTGCCAGCAGCTCCCGAGTGGTAAAGGGCTACACCTTC.

This clonotype has more than one count but fewer than ten. This chain joins TRBV2 and TRBJ2-7; TRBD2 is a possible D gene (5 bases). V lost 3 bases to trimming and J lost 2 bases, with 14 bases between them. CDR1 is SNHLY and CDR2 is FYNNEI in the germline V gene. The CDR3 sequence is 15 residues long. In DNA form, the CDR3 reads TGTGCCAGCAGTGAGGAGGCTACCCTAACCTACGAGCAGTACTTC. It specifies CASSEEATLTYEQYF.